The clone carrying this TCR beta chain was recorded at least ten times. Antigen: not known. The TCR beta CDR3 regions underwent amplification from RNA transcripts. HTBI primers served in a first-round RT-PCR, which a second-round multiplex PCR followed. TCRdb redid the calling of the multiplex PCR reads with MiXCR, one entry per CDR3 protein. The table shows a few hundred thousand distinct CDR3 sequences, with 35% to 40% occurring only once. This entry is derived from a study of Graves' ophthalmopathy and Graves' hyperthyroidism. Study-wide findings and caveats: The model flagged ophthalmopathy progression at approximately 70% sensitivity and 72.22% specificity.

The CDR3 has 14 residues. The V end was cut by 4 bases, the J end by 7 bases, with 11 bases between. This receptor was obtained from an adult man with Graves' hyperthyroidism. Material: peripheral blood or thyroid tissue (not recorded which). V usage is TRBV12-3 or TRBV12-4 and J usage is TRBJ1-6, with a weak D call TRBD1 (5 bases). In nucleotides, the CDR3 is TGTGCCAGCAGTTCCACAGGCCAGAATTCACCCCTCCACTTT. Encoded protein: CASSSTGQNSPLHF.